This record covers a single T cell receptor (beta chain). What it binds is unknown. These data come from a study of T-cell memory formation after mild COVID-19. Overall study findings and caveats: Later expanders leaned toward CD4+, whereas clones contracting from day 15 to 85 were balanced CD4/CD8. In pre-infection memory, a portion of responding clones appeared, which suggested that cross-reactive memory joined.

After 5'RACE with constant-segment primers, TCR alpha and TCR beta cDNA libraries carrying sample barcodes and UMIs were obtained. TCRdb recomputed calls from the 5' RACE reads with MiXCR, one row per CDR3 protein. The repertoire holds just over 400,000 distinct CDR3 sequences, under 25% seen once, with less than 15% in the top ten. Germline loops: CDR1 KGHSH, CDR2 LQKENI. CDR3 length equals 17 residues. V gave up 4 bases and J gave up 0 bases, with 16 bases separating them. The specimen was PBMCs or a T cell subset sorted from them (not recorded which). This TCR derives from an adult woman who had mild COVID-19 (a few samples of this study predate the infection). Cell type and time point are not known. The rearrangement joins TRBV18 to TRBJ1-3; D possibly corresponds to TRBD1 (6 bases). CDR3 in amino acids: CASSLRTGSGSGNTIYF. The CDR3 nucleotides are TGTGCCAGCTCACTCCGAACAGGGTCCGGCTCTGGAAACACCATATATTTT.